The 29 T cell receptor beta chains presented below share a single source sample, sequenced in a study of CD8 T cells in ankylosing spondylitis. Findings of the study overall: A motif in TCR beta, a set of about eight highly homologous variants, appeared characteristic of ankylosing spondylitis blood.

TCRdb re-analysed the 5' RACE reads in MiXCR, keeping a single row per CDR3 protein. The sample has some 330,000 distinct CDR3 sequences; 8% are singletons. Their specific antigens are unknown. Sequencing used blood, either unsorted or a sorted T cell fraction (not recorded which). The receptors derive from a male donor with ankylosing spondylitis.

This clonotype was seen many times. The chain combines TRBV24-1 with TRBJ1-2; 7 bases line up with TRBD1. The CDR3 is made up of 14 amino acids. V lost 4 bases and J lost 4; bases outside the gene matches: 5. From germline, CDR1 is KGHDR and CDR2 SFDVKD. CDR3: CATSESGTAYGYTF. CDR3 nucleotides: TGTGCCACCAGTGAGTCCGGGACAGCCTATGGCTACACCTTC.

This clonotype has more than one count but fewer than ten. The V and J genes are TRBV28 and TRBJ2-7; D remains unclear. V shed 3 bases and J shed 1 base, with 7 bases lying between them. CDR1 and CDR2 from the germline V gene are MDHEN and SYDVKM. This CDR3 region has 13 residues. CDR3 bases: TGTGCCAGCAGTTTTCAGCTTTCCTACGAGCAGTACTTC. This sequence encodes CASSFQLSYEQYF. Complete variable domain (other parts from reference TRBV28 and TRBJ2-7): DVKVTQSSRYLVKRTGEKVFLECVQDMDHENMFWYRQDPGLGLRLIYFSYDVKMKEKGDIPEGYSVSREKKERFSLILESASTNQTSMYLCASSFQLSYEQYFGPGTRLTVT.

The gene calls are TRBV5-1 and TRBJ2-2; D call uncertain. Germline V CDR1 and CDR2: SGHRS, YFSETQ. V lost 3 bases to trimming and J lost 1 base, with 7 bases between them. The CDR3 is made up of 14 amino acids. The CDR3 region has the DNA TGCGCCAGCAGCTCCCAGATGAACACCGGGGAGCTGTTTTTT. Residues: CASSSQMNTGELFF.

This clonotype has more than one count but fewer than ten. CDR3: CASSHRISGANVLTF. DNA for the CDR3: TGTGCCAGCAGCCACCGTATTTCTGGGGCCAACGTCCTGACTTTC. This rearrangement joins TRBV14 to TRBJ2-6, with D hard to call. V lost 3 bases, J lost 1 base, and 7 bases lay in between. The CDR3 sequence is 15 residues long. Per the germline V gene, CDR1 is SGHDN and CDR2 is FVKESK.

The genes are TRBV5-1 and TRBJ1-3; D possibly corresponds to TRBD1 (5 bases). CDR3 length: 17 residues. Trimming stripped 0 bases from V and 1 base from J, with 14 bases between. Germline V gives CDR1 SGHRS, CDR2 YFSETQ. This CDR3 reads CASSLEGPRASGNTIYF. Here the CDR3 DNA reads TGCGCCAGCAGCTTGGAGGGACCCAGGGCATCTGGAAACACCATATATTTT.

The V call is TRBV14, the J call TRBJ1-2; D possibly corresponds to TRBD1 (6 bases). The V end lost 2 bases, the J end lost 2 bases, and 15 bases lay between the germline ends. Per germline, CDR1 SGHDN and CDR2 FVKESK. There are 16 residues in the CDR3. In nucleotides, the CDR3 is TGTGCCAGCAGCCAATTCTGGGGGGCGCAGAACTATGGCTACACCTTC. Translating gives CASSQFWGAQNYGYTF.

This clonotype was picked up many times. The chain couples TRBV25-1 to TRBJ2-4, with 11 bases that match TRBD2. CDR1 and CDR2 (germline): MGHDK, SYGVNS. The trim removed 3 bases at V and 6 bases at J, leaving 16 bases unmatched. This CDR3 is built from 19 residues. CDR3 region: CASSDPGGTSGSGRNIQYF. CDR3 nucleotides: TGTGCCAGCAGTGATCCCGGGGGAACTAGCGGGAGTGGGAGAAACATTCAGTACTTC.

This clonotype was seen only a few times. This chain connects TRBV20-1 to TRBJ2-3, with D uncertain. The CDR3 has 16 amino acids. Germline V CDR1 and CDR2: DFQATT, SNEGSKA (reference sequence). V shed 2 bases and J shed 2 bases, with 17 bases lying between them. The CDR3 here is CSARTEAPLHTDTQYF. CDR3 nucleotides: TGCAGTGCTAGAACGGAAGCTCCCCTCCACACAGATACGCAGTATTTT.

This clonotype has only a few counts. The rearrangement links TRBV24-1 to TRBJ1-1; D call uncertain. This CDR3 region has 12 residues. Germline V gives CDR1 KGHDR, CDR2 SFDVKD. V dropped 6 bases and J dropped 0 bases, with 4 bases sitting between them. The CDR3 DNA sequence: TGTGCCACCAGTCCACTGAACACTGAAGCTTTCTTT. It yields the protein CATSPLNTEAFF.

The V gene is TRBV24-1, the J gene TRBJ2-7; no reliable D call. CDR1 is KGHDR and CDR2 is SFDVKD in the germline V gene. The CDR3 has 13 residues. Trimming removed 3 bases at V and 6 bases at J, with 11 bases between. This CDR3 is CATSDEVWGEQYF. Written as DNA, the CDR3 is TGTGCCACCAGTGATGAGGTTTGGGGCGAGCAGTACTTC.

The table lists this clonotype with a few counts. The rearrangement joins TRBV28 to TRBJ2-3; 13 nucleotides align to TRBD2. The CDR3 has 19 amino acids. CDR1 MDHEN and CDR2 SYDVKM come from the germline V gene. The trim removed 5 bases at V and 2 bases at J, leaving 13 bases unmatched. This CDR3 reads CASSPNARTSGGFTDTQYF. DNA for the CDR3: TGTGCCAGCAGTCCCAACGCCAGGACTAGCGGGGGCTTCACAGATACGCAGTATTTT.

The CDR3 nucleotides read TGTGCCAGCAGCTTTACTCTAAGCAATGAGCAGTTCTTC. Its translation is CASSFTLSNEQFF. This rearrangement joins TRBV5-6 to TRBJ2-1; D is unclear. From germline, CDR1 is SGHDT and CDR2 YYEEEE. The CDR3 is 13 amino acids. Trimming took off 2 bases at V and 6 bases at J, with 9 bases between the two ends. Full variable domain (remainder filled in from reference TRBV5-6 and TRBJ2-1): DAGVTQSPTHLIKTRGQQVTLRCSPKSGHDTVSWYQQALGQGPQFIFQYYEEEERQRGNFPDRFSGHQFPNYSSELNVNALLLGDSALYLCASSFTLSNEQFFGPGTRLTVL.

The sample holds one count of this clonotype. The chain couples TRBV9 to TRBJ2-2; no clear D gene. Germline V gives CDR1 SGDLS, CDR2 YYNGEE. CDR3 length equals 13 residues. V was clipped by 4 bases and J by 6 bases, with 10 bases between them. The CDR3: CASSLASPGELFF. The CDR3, as DNA: TGTGCCAGCAGCCTGGCCTCGCCCGGGGAGCTGTTTTTT.

This clonotype was detected many times. The V gene is TRBV20-1, the J gene TRBJ2-1; D might be TRBD1 (6 bases). Germline lookup yields CDR1 DFQATT and CDR2 SNEGSKA (reference sequence). V was pared by 6 bases and J by 6 bases, with 18 bases between. This CDR3 region has 14 residues. DNA of the CDR3: TGCAGTGCCCCAGACAGGATAGGTTCCAATGAGCAGTTCTTC. Translated, it gives CSAPDRIGSNEQFF.

This clonotype has just a few counts. The V and J genes are TRBV5-5 and TRBJ1-2, with D perhaps matching TRBD1 (6 bases). Germline V gene lookup returns CDR1 SGHKS and CDR2 YYEKEE (reference sequence). The length of the CDR3 is 15 residues. V lost 0 bases to trimming and J lost 5 bases, with 14 bases between them. The CDR3 reads CASSLAPDRRYGYTF. The CDR3 DNA is TGTGCCAGCAGCTTGGCCCCCGACAGGCGGTATGGCTACACCTTC.

This clonotype showed up many times. V gene TRBV11-1 combines with J gene TRBJ2-2, with TRBD1 identical over 9 bases. The junction had 14 bases not matched to a gene; V was cut back by 3 bases and J by 6 bases. Germline V gives CDR1 SGHAT, CDR2 FQDESV (reference sequence). This CDR3 region has 18 residues. CDR3 amino acids: CASSFGDRDRLRAGELFF. In nucleotides, the CDR3 is TGTGCCAGCAGCTTTGGGGACAGGGACCGGCTTAGGGCCGGGGAGCTGTTTTTT.

Remarks on this clonotype: This could be a read error, since a much larger clone is one nucleotide away. The chain links TRBV27 to TRBJ2-7; 9 bases match TRBD1. With 6 bases clipped from V and 5 bases from J, the junction kept 5 bases outside the gene matches. CDR1 and CDR2 from the germline V gene are MNHEY and SMNVEV (reference sequence). The CDR3 has 13 residues. CDR3 protein: CASRQQGAHEQYF. Written as DNA, the CDR3 is TGTGCCAGCAGACAACAGGGGGCCCACGAGCAGTACTTC.

This clonotype appeared once. The chain carries TRBV28 and TRBJ2-2, with 9 bases that match TRBD2. Germline assignment: CDR1 MDHEN and CDR2 SYDVKM. J gave up 1 base and V 6 bases, and 3 bases lay outside the gene matches. The CDR3 contains 15 residues. CDR3 in DNA: TGTGCCAGCAGAGCGGGAGGAGGGAACACCGGGGAGCTGTTTTTT. It encodes CASRAGGGNTGELFF. Looking up the rest from reference TRBV28 and TRBJ2-2 gives the full variable domain: DVKVTQSSRYLVKRTGEKVFLECVQDMDHENMFWYRQDPGLGLRLIYFSYDVKMKEKGDIPEGYSVSREKKERFSLILESASTNQTSMYLCASRAGGGNTGELFFGEGSRLTVL.

This clonotype showed up many times. The rearrangement joins TRBV12-3 or TRBV12-4 to TRBJ1-6; D gene uncertain. The V gene lost 1 base and the J gene lost 8 bases, with 18 bases spanning the gap. The CDR3 extends over 17 amino acids. The CDR3, as DNA: TGTGCCAGCAGTTTAGATTTCGCCCGGCTGGGTCATTCACCCCTCCACTTT. It encodes CASSLDFARLGHSPLHF.

The chain has TRBV10-3 and TRBJ2-5; 7 bases are a match to TRBD1. The CDR3 is 13 amino acids. Unmatched junction bases numbered 1, after V lost 2 bases and J lost 4 bases. Looked up from germline, CDR1 is ENHRY and CDR2 is SYGVKD. CDR3 nucleotides: TGTGCCATCAGTGAGAACAGGGGAGAGACCCAGTACTTC. Amino acids: CAISENRGETQYF.

The rearrangement links TRBV6-1 to TRBJ2-2, with D tentatively TRBD2 (6 bases). CDR1 MNHNS and CDR2 SASEGT come from the germline V gene. The CDR3 loop spans 12 amino acids. V lost 3 bases and J 13 bases, leaving 12 bases between the germline ends. In DNA, the CDR3 is TGTGCCAGCAGTGAGGGGGGACTGGGGCTGTTTTTT. Translated, it gives CASSEGGLGLFF.

This rearrangement joins TRBV28 to TRBJ2-7; 11 nucleotides match TRBD1. The trim removed 6 bases at V and 4 bases at J, leaving 11 bases unmatched. The CDR3 totals 16 residues. Germline-derived CDR1 and CDR2 are MDHEN and SYDVKM. The CDR3 protein is CASRPPPGQGDYEQYF. DNA for the CDR3: TGTGCCAGCAGGCCACCTCCGGGACAGGGGGATTACGAGCAGTACTTC.

This clonotype was counted at least ten times. The chain is built from TRBV12-3 or TRBV12-4 and TRBJ2-7, with 8 bases that match TRBD1. The CDR3 contains 14 residues. The J segment lost 5 bases and the V segment lost 6 bases, leaving 9 bases of the junction unmatched. The CDR3 loop is CASSFGQGANEQYF. CDR3 sequence (DNA): TGTGCCAGCAGCTTCGGACAGGGAGCAAACGAGCAGTACTTC.

This sequence joins TRBV21-1 and TRBJ2-5. TRBV21-1 is assigned pseudogene status. CDR3 length equals 13 residues. CDR3 in DNA: TGTGCCAGCAGCAAAGTACTGGAGGAGACCCAGTACTTC. Translated, it gives CASSKVLEETQYF.

This clonotype was counted ten times or more. The chain carries TRBV7-2 and TRBJ2-1; D is undetermined. The CDR3 consists of 17 residues. With 5 bases removed from V and 8 bases from J, the gap between germline ends came to 25 bases. Germline lookup yields CDR1 SGHTA and CDR2 FQGNSA. Here the CDR3 DNA reads TGTGCCAGCAGCCACCCTGGGTATCAGTCTCGTAAGGATGAGCAGTTCTTC. It specifies CASSHPGYQSRKDEQFF. The complete variable domain, with remaining parts taken from reference TRBV7-2 and TRBJ2-1, reads GAGVSQSPSNKVTEKGKDVELRCDPISGHTALYWYRQSLGQGLEFLIYFQGNSAPDKSGLPSDRFSAERTGGSVSTLTIQRTQQEDSAVYLCASSHPGYQSRKDEQFFGPGTRLTVL.

The chain recombines TRBV5-1 with TRBJ2-5, with a weak D call TRBD2 (5 bases). Germline-derived CDR1 and CDR2 are SGHRS and YFSETQ. V was pared by 4 bases and J by 7 bases, with 17 bases between. CDR3 length equals 14 residues. The chain's CDR3 is CASSNGHPEGTQYF. DNA for the CDR3: TGCGCCAGCAGCAATGGCCACCCAGAGGGGACCCAGTACTTC.

The sample holds many counts of this clonotype. This chain uses TRBV4-1 with TRBJ2-5; 14 bases agree with TRBD2. The germline CDR1 and CDR2 sequences are MGHRA and YSYEKL. The CDR3 is 17 residues long. V lost 4 bases, J lost 5 bases, and 9 bases stayed unmatched. CDR3 protein: CASSPSGTSGSVETQYF. The CDR3 coding sequence is TGCGCCAGCAGCCCCTCAGGGACTAGCGGGAGTGTGGAGACCCAGTACTTC.

Ten or more counts support this clonotype. The chain joins TRBV12-3 or TRBV12-4 to TRBJ2-3; 14 bases fit TRBD2. V gave up 6 bases and J gave up 4 bases; unmatched junction bases: 6. This CDR3 is built from 16 residues. CDR3 nucleotide sequence: TGTGCCAGCAGGGCAGGGACTAGCGGGAGATCAGATACGCAGTATTTT. Translated, it gives CASRAGTSGRSDTQYF.

In its sample, this clonotype was seen a few times. This chain links TRBV4-3 with TRBJ1-2, with D perhaps TRBD1 (5 bases). Trimming cost V 4 bases and J 8 bases, with 20 bases left between them. The CDR3 loop spans 15 amino acids. CDR1 and CDR2 (germline): LGHNA, YSLEER. The CDR3 sequence: CASSLGTAQVGGYTF. The CDR3 nucleotides are TGCGCCAGCAGCCTTGGGACCGCCCAAGTCGGGGGCTACACCTTC.